The rows below give T cell receptor beta chains drawn from one sample of a study of T-cell memory formation after mild COVID-19. Via MiXCR, TCRdb re-called the 5' RACE reads, giving one row per CDR3 protein. The sample records some 450,000 distinct CDR3 sequences, over 15% being singletons. The sequenced sample consisted of PBMCs or a T cell subset sorted from them (not recorded which). The receptors originated from a man between 18 and 35 years old who had mild COVID-19 (a few samples of this study predate the infection). Cell type and time point are not known. The CDR3 runs from the conserved cysteine through the conserved F or W. D genes are given only for firm matches. Expanded clones are given a class, and other clones once, few, many or no size at all.

TRBJ2-1 TRBV3-1 NA many CASSLRESGEQFF TGTGCCAGCAGCCTACGGGAAAGCGGGGAGCAGTTCTTC
TRBJ1-2 TRBV9 TRBD1 NA CASSPALGTGDGYTF TGTGCCAGCAGCCCCGCCTTGGGGACAGGGGACGGCTACACCTTC
TRBJ2-5 TRBV20-1 NA NA CSARRGSQQETQYF TGCAGTGCTAGACGGGGATCCCAACAAGAGACCCAGTACTTC
TRBJ1-5 TRBV6-6 NA NA CASRARGNQPQHF TGTGCCAGCCGGGCCAGGGGCAATCAGCCCCAGCATTTT
TRBJ2-2 TRBV20-1 NA few CSGGSREGTGELFF TGCAGTGGGGGGAGCAGGGAAGGCACCGGGGAGCTGTTTTTT
TRBJ2-7 TRBV2 NA few CASSTRGIAYEQYF TGTGCCAGCAGTACCCGGGGAATCGCCTACGAGCAGTACTTC
TRBJ2-7 TRBV6-1 NA NA CASSDIQGAAENF TGTGCCAGCAGTGATATCCAGGGTGCAGCTGAGAACTTC
TRBJ2-3 TRBV3-1 TRBD2 NA CASSQVSAGGTDTQYF TGTGCCAGCAGCCAAGTGTCAGCGGGGGGCACAGATACGCAGTATTTT
TRBJ2-7 TRBV12-3/TRBV12-4 NA few CASSFQGKYEQYF TGTGCCAGCAGTTTTCAGGGGAAGTACGAGCAGTACTTC
TRBJ2-7 TRBV6-1 TRBD2 few CASSSLAGGYEQYF TGTGCCAGCAGCTCACTAGCGGGGGGCTACGAGCAGTACTTC
TRBJ1-1 TRBV7-2 NA NA CASSPRGTGMNTEAFF TGTGCCAGCAGCCCTCGGGGTACCGGGATGAACACTGAAGCTTTCTTT
TRBJ2-7 TRBV4-1 NA NA CASSQEGRWAGSYEQYF TGCGCCAGCAGCCAAGAGGGGCGATGGGCCGGCTCCTACGAGCAGTACTTC
TRBJ1-2 TRBV7-9 TRBD1 many CASLDRFHRGYTF TGTGCCTCTCTGGACAGGTTCCACCGTGGCTACACCTTC
TRBJ1-2 TRBV6-1 NA NA CASSEAWTASYTF TGTGCCAGCAGTGAAGCCTGGACAGCTAGCTACACCTTC
TRBJ1-2 TRBV6-5 NA few CASRQRWAGSYGYTF TGTGCCAGCAGACAACGATGGGCAGGGAGCTATGGCTACACCTTC
TRBJ2-2 TRBV5-1 NA NA CASSPLGANSGLFF TGCGCCAGCAGCCCATTAGGGGCCAATAGCGGGCTGTTTTTT
TRBJ2-1 TRBV29-1 NA few CSVSGTERYNEQFF TGCAGCGTCTCAGGGACGGAACGTTACAATGAGCAGTTCTTC
TRBJ2-7 TRBV28 TRBD1 NA CASRNPQGIPSYEQYF TGTGCCAGCAGAAACCCACAGGGGATTCCCTCCTACGAGCAGTACTTC
TRBJ2-3 TRBV5-1 TRBD1 NA CASSSNPTGQGSTDTQYF TGCGCCAGCAGCTCCAACCCGACGGGACAGGGTAGCACAGATACGCAGTATTTT
TRBJ1-2 TRBV12-3/TRBV12-4 NA few CASSLVPSRGYTF TGTGCCAGCAGTTTGGTGCCTTCGAGGGGCTACACCTTC